This TCR beta chain was identified during a study of blood T cell repertoires in COVID-19. At the level of the study: Samples of COVID-19 (acute and convalescent) were obtained from the United States, Italy and Spain.

The protocol was immunoSEQ multiplex PCR, while the TCRdb copy is restricted to in-frame clones and leaves out a portion. The sample has 290,000 or so clones; about four fifths are singletons. Enrolled through a virtual design, the participants were between about 18 and 100 years of age and came from under 25 US areas. Clinical history as reported by participants underpinned cohort assignment. The study recruited exposed participants who had met a COVID-19 case within 2 weeks before entry. Per the germline V gene, CDR1 is MNHEY and CDR2 is SMNVEV (reference sequence). The CDR3 consists of 15 residues. Trimming removed 0 bases from V and 4 bases from J; junction bases left unmatched: 3.

The source is a man aged 35 to 55 who had been exposed to COVID-19. The chain joins TRBV27 to TRBJ2-7; 10 positions match TRBD1. Material for sequencing was PBMCs or T cells enriched from blood (not recorded which). The CDR3 sequence is CASSLSGQGHYEQYF. CDR3 nucleotides: TGTGCCAGCAGTTTATCGGGACAGGGGCATTACGAGCAGTACTTC.